This T cell receptor (beta chain) was found in a study of blood T cells in healthy people across ages. Study details: T cells yielded about one barcoded beta molecule per two cells through template switching. Study-level results: The recorded TCR beta diversity per million T cells decreased in a roughly linear manner with age.

Comments on this clonotype: Its cognate antigen is unknown.

A second PCR, run for roughly 7 to 11 cycles, used a sample-barcoded 5' primer plus a J-beta primer mix. Each cDNA molecule received a tag from a template-switch adaptor that had 12 random nucleotides. TCRdb re-derived calls from the 5' RACE reads in MiXCR, one entry per CDR3 protein. Of hundreds of thousands of distinct CDR3 sequences listed, approximately 35% are singletons. Each sample yielded at least 7 million isolated PBMCs. The sequence derives from a man aged 18 to 29 in good health. Sequences were obtained from blood.

The CDR3 sequence is CASSRGGNSYNEQYF. The CDR3 DNA reads as TGTGCCAGCAGCCGCGGGGGGAACTCCTACAATGAGCAGTACTTC. The rearrangement joins TRBV12-3 or TRBV12-4 to TRBJ2-1; 8 positions agree with TRBD2. The tail of the sequence fits TRBJ2-7 better, so the J call may be wrong. This CDR3 is built from 15 residues.